Below, 24 T cell receptor beta chains from the same sample are listed, as sequenced in a study of cytomegalovirus exposure and HLA in healthy donors. 60 Vbeta and 13 Jbeta primers were used in PCR. Repertoires were generated with immunoSEQ multiplex PCR, while TCRdb's copy carries only in-frame clones and drops some. Altogether about 99,000 clones are present, 66% being singletons, with the ten largest covering roughly 3%. The sequenced sample was PBMCs. The receptors derive from a woman aged 45-59 years in good health and CMV-seronegative.

This clone was observed a handful of times. The chain's CDR3 is CASSKREGETDTQYF. In nucleotides, the CDR3 is TGTGCCAGCAGCAAGCGGGAGGGCGAGACAGATACGCAGTATTTT. The rearrangement joins TRBV4-2 to TRBJ2-3, with 10 bases that match TRBD2. Germline lookup yields CDR1 LGHNA and CDR2 YNFKEQ. V gave up 5 bases and J gave up 3 bases; unmatched junction bases: 5. This CDR3 is 15 amino acids long.

V is TRBV7-2 and J is TRBJ1-2; unclear D gene. Germline CDR1 SGHTA, CDR2 FQGNSA. This CDR3 spans 13 amino acids. Trimming shortened V by 1 base and J by 8 bases, and 11 bases separated the two germline ends. Here the CDR3 DNA reads TGTGCCAGCAGCTTAGGGGAGGTGGTGGGCTACACCTTC. Amino acid sequence: CASSLGEVVGYTF.

The rearrangement links TRBV6-4 to TRBJ2-3, with 7 bases that match TRBD1. The junction had 10 bases not matched to a gene; V was cut back by 1 base and J by 3 bases. The CDR3 runs to 17 residues. CDR1 is MRHNA, CDR2 SNTAGT, per germline. The CDR3 bases are TGTGCCAGCAGTGACTTGTCCGGGACAGAGGGGACAGATACGCAGTATTTT. Translation gives CASSDLSGTEGTDTQYF.

The chain couples TRBV7-8 to TRBJ2-1, with TRBD2 matching 7 bases. Unmatched junction bases numbered 4, after V lost 2 bases and J lost 0 bases. Germline V gene data show CDR1 as SGHVS and CDR2 as FQNEAQ. The length of the CDR3 is 16 residues. The chain's CDR3 is CASSLSGLISYNEQFF. DNA of the CDR3: TGTGCCAGCAGCTTATCGGGACTAATCTCCTACAATGAGCAGTTCTTC.

V and J are TRBV10-3 and TRBJ1-1, with TRBD1 identical over 7 bases. V was pared by 2 bases and J by 8 bases, with 8 bases of the junction left unmatched. Germline V CDR1 and CDR2: ENHRY, SYGVKD. This CDR3 has 14 residues. CDR3 DNA sequence: TGTGCCATCAGTGAGGGAGTAACAGGGGACGAAGCTTTCTTT. This encodes CAISEGVTGDEAFF.

This clone was found once. V and J are TRBV19 and TRBJ1-2; a possible D gene is TRBD1 (5 bases). This CDR3 is 12 amino acids long. Trimming removed 7 bases from V and 7 bases from J, with 13 bases in between. Germline loops: CDR1 LNHDA, CDR2 SQIVND (reference sequence). In DNA, the CDR3 is TGTGCCAGTACCCTCGGGGGGAGTGGCTACACCTTC. Translating gives CASTLGGSGYTF.

As concerns this clone: One end of the junction is discordant with germline, which a read error may explain. This chain connects TRBV6-1 to TRBJ2-5; TRBD1 matches at 10 bases. Germline values: CDR1 MNHNS, CDR2 SASEGT. CDR3 length equals 15 residues. This chain's CDR3 is CASREGQGGFETQYF. Written as DNA, the CDR3 is TGTGCCAGCAGGGAAGGACAGGGGGGTTTCGAGACCCAGTACTTC.

The chain has TRBV6-1 and TRBJ1-2; unclear D gene. The germline CDR1 and CDR2 sequences are MNHNS and SASEGT. V was pared by 6 bases and J by 2 bases, with 10 bases between. The CDR3 is made up of 13 amino acids. The CDR3 reads CASSLDTNYGYTF. The DNA of the CDR3 is TGTGCCAGCAGCCTCGACACGAACTATGGCTACACCTTC.

In its sample, this clone was seen a few times. This CDR3 is CAISAGTGANQPQHF. DNA of the CDR3: TGTGCCATCAGCGCCGGGACAGGGGCCAATCAGCCCCAGCATTTT. The chain uses TRBV10-3 and TRBJ1-5; 10 bases map to TRBD1. The CDR3 spans 15 residues. CDR1 and CDR2 from the germline V gene are ENHRY and SYGVKD. J lost 3 bases, V lost 6 bases, and 5 bases had no gene match.

Note on this clone: A read error may produce the germline difference seen at one junction end. This chain links TRBV18 with TRBJ1-1, with D possibly TRBD1 on 5 matching bases. This CDR3 has 14 amino acids. CDR1 and CDR2 (germline): KGHSH, LQKENI. Written as DNA, the CDR3 is TGTGTCAGCTCAAGGGCCGGGGGGAACGAGAAAGCTTTCTTT. Protein: CVSSRAGGNEKAFF.

This clone was seen more than once but under ten times. The chain is built from TRBV13 and TRBJ2-1; TRBD2 agrees at 11 bases. CDR3 length: 16 amino acids. Germline trimming cut 2 bases from V and 7 bases from J; bases unmatched to any gene: 7. CDR1 is PRHDT, CDR2 FYEKMQ, per germline (reference sequence). The CDR3 nucleotides read TGTGCCAGCAGCTTAAGGGGTTCTAGCGGGAGGAATGAGCAGTTCTTC. This encodes CASSLRGSSGRNEQFF.

The CDR3 region is CSVEWGGDEQFF. The DNA of the CDR3 is TGCAGCGTTGAATGGGGGGGCGATGAGCAGTTCTTC. V gene TRBV29-1 combines with J gene TRBJ2-1, with D maybe TRBD2 (7 bases). Germline CDR1 is SQVTM and CDR2 is ANQGSEA. The CDR3 runs to 12 residues. With 2 bases removed from V and 8 bases from J, the gap between germline ends came to 10 bases.

The chain has TRBV11-3 and TRBJ2-3; 11 bases align to TRBD2. The CDR3 is made up of 17 amino acids. Germline lookup yields CDR1 SGHNT and CDR2 YENEEA. The V segment lost 1 base and the J segment 5 bases; nucleotides outside the gene matches: 8. The CDR3 DNA reads TGTGCCAGCAGCTTAGGAATAACTAGCGGGAGTGGAGATACGCAGTATTTT. As protein: CASSLGITSGSGDTQYF.

This chain links TRBV6-5 with TRBJ2-2; D may be TRBD2 (6 bases). The germline V gene has CDR1 MNHEY and CDR2 SVGAGI. CDR3 length: 15 residues. V lost 4 bases and J lost 3, with 12 bases in between. CDR3 in amino acids: CASSFSGGYTGELFF. CDR3 sequence (DNA): TGTGCCAGCAGTTTTTCAGGAGGGTACACCGGGGAGCTGTTTTTT.

This clone was seen a few times. The chain carries TRBV2 and TRBJ1-1, with D uncertain. The CDR3 consists of 13 residues. The germline V gene has CDR1 SNHLY and CDR2 FYNNEI. V was trimmed by 6 bases and J by 1 base, leaving 9 bases between them. The CDR3 loop reads CASRGATNTEAFF. The CDR3 nucleotides read TGTGCCAGCAGGGGAGCTACGAACACTGAAGCTTTCTTT.

This clone is a singleton in its sample. The CDR3 protein is CASSPSGRSTDTQYF. The CDR3 DNA reads as TGTGCCAGCAGCCCTAGCGGGAGGAGCACAGATACGCAGTATTTT. The chain joins TRBV11-2 to TRBJ2-3; 11 bases line up with TRBD2. This CDR3 contains 15 residues. The trim removed 5 bases at V and 0 bases at J, leaving 1 base unmatched. Per the germline V gene, CDR1 is SGHAT and CDR2 is FQNNGV.

The chain employs TRBV5-1 and TRBJ2-7; unclear D gene. In germline, CDR1 is SGHRS, CDR2 YFSETQ. There are 11 residues in the CDR3. V gave up 5 bases and J gave up 2 bases, with 5 bases separating them. CDR3 sequence reads: CASSSAYEQYF. For the CDR3, the DNA is TGCGCCAGCAGTTCGGCCTACGAGCAGTACTTC.

With regard to this clone: It differs at one base from a far larger clone, so likely a read error. CDR3 DNA sequence: TGCAGCGTTGACGGGAGGGCGTCCTGGGAGCTGTTTTTT. Encoded protein: CSVDGRASWELFF. The genes are TRBV29-1 and TRBJ2-2; 8 bases match TRBD2. The CDR3 is made up of 13 amino acids. Germline V CDR1 and CDR2: SQVTM, ANQGSEA. V was pared by 3 bases and J by 9 bases, with 6 bases of the junction left unmatched.

This clone was recorded a few times. The chain has TRBV30 and TRBJ1-6, with no clear D. Trimming stripped 1 base from V and 4 bases from J, with 8 bases between. The CDR3 is made up of 14 amino acids. Germline-derived CDR1 and CDR2 are GTSNPN and SVGIG (reference sequence). CDR3 in DNA: TGTGCCTGGAGTGAGACACCTTATAATTCACCCCTCCACTTT. Translated: CAWSETPYNSPLHF.

This rearrangement joins TRBV4-1 to TRBJ2-1; 11 nucleotides line up with TRBD2. This CDR3 region has 18 residues. Germline loops: CDR1 MGHRA, CDR2 YSYEKL. J was trimmed by 6 bases and V by 0 bases; bases with no gene match: 10. CDR3 bases: TGCGCCAGCAGCCAAGAACTAGCGGGAGTAAGGGGGCGCAATGAGCAGTTCTTC. Residues: CASSQELAGVRGRNEQFF.

The V gene is TRBV18, the J gene TRBJ2-7; 9 positions match TRBD1. V lost 8 bases to trimming and J lost 0 bases; unmatched junction nucleotides: 5. CDR1 is KGHSH and CDR2 is LQKENI in the germline V gene. The CDR3 loop spans 14 amino acids. The DNA of the CDR3 is TGTGCCAGCCGGGGACAGGGCAACTCCTACGAGCAGTACTTC. Translated: CASRGQGNSYEQYF. Full variable domain (remainder filled in from reference TRBV18 and TRBJ2-7): NAGVMQNPRHLVRRRGQEARLRCSPMKGHSHVYWYRQLPEEGLKFMVYLQKENIIDESGMPKERFSAEFPKEGPSILRIQQVVRGDSAAYFCASRGQGNSYEQYFGPGTRLTVT.

The V call is TRBV5-5, the J call TRBJ2-3; TRBD2 agrees at 7 bases. The CDR3 totals 15 residues. The junction had 3 bases not matched to a gene; V was cut back by 0 bases and J by 2 bases. Germline CDR1 is SGHKS and CDR2 is YYEKEE (reference sequence). The CDR3 nucleotides read TGTGCCAGCAGCTTGGGAGCGGGAACCACAGATACGCAGTATTTT. Protein: CASSLGAGTTDTQYF.

In DNA, the CDR3 is TGTGCCAGCAGCTTGACGGGACAGGGGGAGGGGGACACTGAAGCTTTCTTT. Translating it yields CASSLTGQGEGDTEAFF. The V call is TRBV5-6, the J call TRBJ1-1, with 11 bases identical to TRBD1. The CDR3 extends over 17 amino acids. With V trimmed by 1 base and J by 3 bases, 8 bases remained unmatched. CDR1 and CDR2 from the germline V gene are SGHDT and YYEEEE.

This sequence joins TRBV9 and TRBJ2-5; D call uncertain. Trimming left V 0 bases short and J 5 bases short, with 14 bases between. The CDR3 runs to 15 residues. Germline CDR1 and CDR2: SGDLS and YYNGEE. Here the CDR3 reads CASSVGGSPGETQYF. As DNA, the CDR3 is TGTGCCAGCAGCGTAGGAGGTTCACCCGGGGAGACCCAGTACTTC. Full variable domain (rest looked up from reference TRBV9 and TRBJ2-5): DSGVTQTPKHLITATGQRVTLRCSPRSGDLSVYWYQQSLDQGLQFLIQYYNGEERAKGNILERFSAQQFPDLHSELNLSSLELGDSALYFCASSVGGSPGETQYFGPGTRLLVL.